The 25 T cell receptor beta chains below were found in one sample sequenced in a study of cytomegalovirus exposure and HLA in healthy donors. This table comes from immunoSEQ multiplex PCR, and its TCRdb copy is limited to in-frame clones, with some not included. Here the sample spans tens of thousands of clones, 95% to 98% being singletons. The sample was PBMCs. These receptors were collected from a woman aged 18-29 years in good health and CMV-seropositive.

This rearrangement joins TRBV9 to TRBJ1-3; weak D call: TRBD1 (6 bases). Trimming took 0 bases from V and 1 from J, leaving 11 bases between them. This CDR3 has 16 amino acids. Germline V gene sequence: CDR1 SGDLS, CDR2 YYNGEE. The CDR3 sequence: CASSVDGQYSGNTIYF. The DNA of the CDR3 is TGTGCCAGCAGCGTAGATGGACAGTATTCTGGAAACACCATATATTTT.

The CDR3 sequence: CASSPPIGGGGDTQYF. Here the CDR3 DNA reads TGTGCCAGCTCTCCTCCCATTGGGGGAGGAGGCGATACGCAGTATTTT. The J gene is TRBJ2-3, the V gene TRBV18; TRBD2 might be the D (6 bases). The germline V gene has CDR1 KGHSH and CDR2 LQKENI. The CDR3 has 16 residues. Trimming took off 6 bases at V and 6 bases at J, with 22 bases between the two ends.

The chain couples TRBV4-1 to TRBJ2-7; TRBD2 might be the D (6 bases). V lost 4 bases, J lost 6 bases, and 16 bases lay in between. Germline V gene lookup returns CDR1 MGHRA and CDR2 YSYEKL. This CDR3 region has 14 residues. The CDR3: CASSLKIGGSEQYF. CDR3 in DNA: TGCGCCAGCAGCCTAAAGATAGGAGGGTCCGAGCAGTACTTC.

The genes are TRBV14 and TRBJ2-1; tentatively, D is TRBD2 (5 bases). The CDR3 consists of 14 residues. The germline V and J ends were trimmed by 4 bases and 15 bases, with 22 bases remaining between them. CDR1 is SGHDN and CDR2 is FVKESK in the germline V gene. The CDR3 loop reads CASSLGGPAGGLFF. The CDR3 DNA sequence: TGTGCCAGCAGCCTCGGCGGGCCCGCGGGTGGGCTGTTCTTC.

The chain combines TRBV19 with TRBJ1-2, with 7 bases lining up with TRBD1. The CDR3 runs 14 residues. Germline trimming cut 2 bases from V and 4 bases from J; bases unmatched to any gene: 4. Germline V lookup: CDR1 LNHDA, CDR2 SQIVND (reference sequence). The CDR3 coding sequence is TGTGCCAGTAGTATAAGGCCAGGGGGCTATGGCTACACCTTC. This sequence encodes CASSIRPGGYGYTF.

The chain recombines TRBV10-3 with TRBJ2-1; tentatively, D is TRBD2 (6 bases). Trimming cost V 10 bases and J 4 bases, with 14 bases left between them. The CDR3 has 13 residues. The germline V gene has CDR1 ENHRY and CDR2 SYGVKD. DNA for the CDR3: TGTGCCACCACGGGTAGCGGATACAATGAGCAGTTCTTC. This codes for CATTGSGYNEQFF.

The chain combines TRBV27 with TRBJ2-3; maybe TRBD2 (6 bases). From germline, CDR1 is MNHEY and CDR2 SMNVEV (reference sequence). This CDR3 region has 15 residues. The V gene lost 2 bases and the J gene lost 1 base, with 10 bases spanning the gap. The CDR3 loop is CASSLGASGTDTQYF. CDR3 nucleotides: TGTGCCAGCAGTTTAGGGGCTAGCGGCACAGATACGCAGTATTTT.

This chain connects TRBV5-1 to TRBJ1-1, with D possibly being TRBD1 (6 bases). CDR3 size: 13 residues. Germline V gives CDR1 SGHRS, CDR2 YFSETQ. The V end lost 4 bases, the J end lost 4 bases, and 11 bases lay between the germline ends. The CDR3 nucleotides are TGCGCCAGCAGCCCACTACAGGGCACTGAAGCTTTCTTT. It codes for CASSPLQGTEAFF.

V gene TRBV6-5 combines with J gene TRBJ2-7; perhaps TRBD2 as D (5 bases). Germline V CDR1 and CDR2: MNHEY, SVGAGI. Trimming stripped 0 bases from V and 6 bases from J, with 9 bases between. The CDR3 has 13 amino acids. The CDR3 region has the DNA TGTGCCAGCAGTTACTCCCCGGAGGCCGAGCAGTACTTC. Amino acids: CASSYSPEAEQYF.

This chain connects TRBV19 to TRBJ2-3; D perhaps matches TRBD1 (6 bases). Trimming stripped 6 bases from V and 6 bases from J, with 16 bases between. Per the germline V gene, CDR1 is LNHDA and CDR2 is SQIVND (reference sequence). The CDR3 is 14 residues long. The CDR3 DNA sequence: TGTGCCAGTAGACCGTACAGGGTGGCCGATACGCAGTATTTT. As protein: CASRPYRVADTQYF.

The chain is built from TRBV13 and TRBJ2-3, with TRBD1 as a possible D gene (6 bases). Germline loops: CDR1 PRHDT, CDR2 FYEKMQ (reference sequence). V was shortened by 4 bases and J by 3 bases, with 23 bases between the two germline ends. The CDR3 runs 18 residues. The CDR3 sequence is CASSYYSGTPYGTDTQYF. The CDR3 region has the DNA TGTGCCAGCAGCTATTACTCCGGGACACCGTACGGGACAGATACGCAGTATTTT. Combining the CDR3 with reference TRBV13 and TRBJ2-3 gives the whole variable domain AAGVIQSPRHLIKEKRETATLKCYPIPRHDTVYWYQQGPGQDPQFLISFYEKMQSDKGSIPDRFSAQQFSDYHSELNMSSLELGDSALYFCASSYYSGTPYGTDTQYFGPGTRLTVL.

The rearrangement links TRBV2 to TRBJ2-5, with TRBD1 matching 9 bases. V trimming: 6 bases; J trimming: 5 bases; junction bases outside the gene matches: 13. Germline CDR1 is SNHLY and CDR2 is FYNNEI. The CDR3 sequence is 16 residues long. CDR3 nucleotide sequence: TGTGCCAGCAGCGTTATGGGACAGGGAGCATCGGAGACCCAGTACTTC. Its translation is CASSVMGQGASETQYF.

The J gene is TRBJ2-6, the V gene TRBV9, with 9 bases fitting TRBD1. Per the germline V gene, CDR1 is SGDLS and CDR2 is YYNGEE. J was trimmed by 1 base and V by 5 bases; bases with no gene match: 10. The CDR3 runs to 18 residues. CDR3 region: CASRWDRAGKSGANVLTF. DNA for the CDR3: TGTGCCAGCAGATGGGACAGGGCCGGAAAATCTGGGGCCAACGTCCTGACTTTC.

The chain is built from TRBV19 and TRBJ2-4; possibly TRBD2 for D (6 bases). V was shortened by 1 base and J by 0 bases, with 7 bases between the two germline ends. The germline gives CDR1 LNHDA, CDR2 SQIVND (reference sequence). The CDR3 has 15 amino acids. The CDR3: CASSIGDLAKNIQYF. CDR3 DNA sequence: TGTGCCAGTAGTATAGGGGACTTAGCCAAAAACATTCAGTACTTC.

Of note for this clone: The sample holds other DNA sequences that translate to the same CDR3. The CDR3 region is CASSFRDTQYF. In DNA form, the CDR3 reads TGCGCCAGCAGCTTCAGAGATACGCAGTATTTT. The rearrangement joins TRBV5-1 to TRBJ2-3, with D unclear. The germline gives CDR1 SGHRS, CDR2 YFSETQ. The CDR3 has 11 amino acids. The V and J ends lost 2 bases and 5 bases respectively, with 3 bases between them.

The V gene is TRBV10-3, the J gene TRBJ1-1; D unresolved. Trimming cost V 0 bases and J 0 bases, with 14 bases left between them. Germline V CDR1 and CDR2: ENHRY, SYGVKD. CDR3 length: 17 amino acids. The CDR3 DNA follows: TGTGCCATCAGTGAGTCGAAGGCGGGTATCATGAACACTGAAGCTTTCTTT. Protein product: CAISESKAGIMNTEAFF.

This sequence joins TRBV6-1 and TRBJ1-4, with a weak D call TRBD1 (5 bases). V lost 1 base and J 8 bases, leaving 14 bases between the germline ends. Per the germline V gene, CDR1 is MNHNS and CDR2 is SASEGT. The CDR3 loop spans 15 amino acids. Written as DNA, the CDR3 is TGTGCCAGCAGTGAAGGCGGGGGAATTGGGGAAAAACTGTTTTTT. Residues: CASSEGGGIGEKLFF.

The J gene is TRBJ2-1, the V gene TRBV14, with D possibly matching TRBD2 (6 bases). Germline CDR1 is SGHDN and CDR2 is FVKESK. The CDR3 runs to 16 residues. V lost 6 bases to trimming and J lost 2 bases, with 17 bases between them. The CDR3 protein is CASRGGDGAPYNEQFF. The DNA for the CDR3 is TGTGCCAGCAGGGGCGGGGATGGCGCCCCCTACAATGAGCAGTTCTTC.

The chain's CDR3 is CASSEGASGLYEQFF. As DNA, the CDR3 is TGTGCCAGCAGTGAAGGGGCTAGCGGGCTGTATGAGCAGTTCTTC. This chain links TRBV6-4 with TRBJ2-1, with 8 nucleotides matching TRBD2. Looked up from germline, CDR1 is MRHNA and CDR2 is SNTAGT. With 3 bases clipped from V and 8 bases from J, the junction kept 9 bases outside the gene matches. The CDR3 extends over 15 amino acids.

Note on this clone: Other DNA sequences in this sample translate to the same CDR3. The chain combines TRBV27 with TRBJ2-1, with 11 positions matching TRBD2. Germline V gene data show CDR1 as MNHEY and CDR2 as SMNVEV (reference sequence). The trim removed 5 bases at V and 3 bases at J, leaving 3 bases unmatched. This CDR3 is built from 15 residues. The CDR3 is CASSPGTSGYNEQFF. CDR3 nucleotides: TGTGCCAGCAGTCCCGGGACTAGCGGCTACAATGAGCAGTTCTTC.

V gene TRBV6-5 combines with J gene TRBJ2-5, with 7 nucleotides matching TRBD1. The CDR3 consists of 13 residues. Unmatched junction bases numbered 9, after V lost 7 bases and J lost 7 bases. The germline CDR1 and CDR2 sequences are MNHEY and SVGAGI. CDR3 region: CASMDRLPATQYF. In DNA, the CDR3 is TGTGCCAGCATGGACAGGCTCCCGGCGACCCAGTACTTC.

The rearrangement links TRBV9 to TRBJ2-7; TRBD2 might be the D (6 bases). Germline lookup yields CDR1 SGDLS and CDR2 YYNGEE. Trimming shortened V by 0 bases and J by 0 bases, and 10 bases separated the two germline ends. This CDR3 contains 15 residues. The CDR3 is CASSVGASVSYEQYF. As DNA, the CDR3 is TGTGCCAGCAGCGTAGGGGCTAGCGTCTCCTACGAGCAGTACTTC.

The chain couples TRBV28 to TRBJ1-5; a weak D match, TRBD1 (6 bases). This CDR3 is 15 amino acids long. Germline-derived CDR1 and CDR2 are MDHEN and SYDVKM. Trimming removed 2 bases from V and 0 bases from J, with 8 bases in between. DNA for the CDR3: TGTGCCAGCAGTTTACAGGGGACTAGCAATCAGCCCCAGCATTTT. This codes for CASSLQGTSNQPQHF.

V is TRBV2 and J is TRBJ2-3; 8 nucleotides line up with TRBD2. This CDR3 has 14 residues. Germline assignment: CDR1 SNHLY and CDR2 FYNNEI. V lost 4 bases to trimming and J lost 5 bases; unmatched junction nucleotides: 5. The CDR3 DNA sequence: TGTGCCAGCAGTGGACTAGCGAGGGTAGATACGCAGTATTTT. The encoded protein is CASSGLARVDTQYF. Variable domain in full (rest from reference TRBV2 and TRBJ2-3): EPEVTQTPSHQVTQMGQEVILRCVPISNHLYFYWYRQILGQKVEFLVSFYNNEISEKSEIFDDQFSVERPDGSNFTLKIRSTKLEDSAMYFCASSGLARVDTQYFGPGTRLTVL.

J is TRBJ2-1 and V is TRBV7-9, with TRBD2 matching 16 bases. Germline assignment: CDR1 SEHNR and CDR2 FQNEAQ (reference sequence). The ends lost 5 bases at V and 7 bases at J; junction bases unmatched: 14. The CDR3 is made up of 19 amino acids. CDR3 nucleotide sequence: TGTGCCAGCAGCCCGCTCCTCGGGACTAGCGGGAGGGCCGGGAATGAGCAGTTCTTC. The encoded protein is CASSPLLGTSGRAGNEQFF.